A few counts support the clone carrying this T cell receptor (beta chain). No antigen is known for it. Absent ophthalmopathy progression within 18 months defined stable Graves' hyperthyroidism. The patients, who ranged from 18 to 65 in age, presented with newly diagnosed hyperthyroidism lasting under 2 months. These data are taken from a study of T cells in Graves' hyperthyroidism and ophthalmopathy. On the study more broadly: Any treatment followed the collection of peripheral blood at initial diagnosis. Findings and limits, study-wide: The model anticipated ophthalmopathy a median about 7 months pre-onset.

Amplification targeted TCR beta CDR3 regions from RNA transcripts. Carried out on the TCR CDR3, a first-round RT-PCR used the HTBI primer set. TCRdb analysed the multiplex PCR reads with MiXCR anew, one entry per CDR3 protein. The repertoire consists of some 200,000 distinct CDR3 sequences, with around 17% occurring once and the leading ten covering 40% to 65%. Per the germline V gene, CDR1 is MNHNS and CDR2 is SASEGT. V was pared by 1 base and J by 6 bases, with 15 bases between. This CDR3 comprises 15 residues. The sequence came from a woman in her 50s with Graves' hyperthyroidism. The chain employs TRBV6-1 and TRBJ1-1; TRBD1 is a possible D gene (5 bases). The material sequenced was blood. The CDR3 nucleotides read TGTGCCAGCAGTGAAGGGGGGTTGGGGGTGGCTGAAGCTTTCTTT. Protein sequence: CASSEGGLGVAEAFF.